The T cell receptor (beta chain) under discussion was sequenced for a study of vaccination and CD4 T cells after COVID-19. Study overall: Convalescent persons amounted to six males plus four females, two of whom were Hispanic.

Trimming shortened V by 2 bases and J by 8 bases, and 4 bases separated the two germline ends. The CDR3 length is 11 residues. Comment on this clonotype: Its antigen is not identified.

CD4+ T cells that had been cultured provided DNA sequenced with the Oncomine TCR Beta short-read assay. TCRdb recomputed calls from the PCR reads with MiXCR, one row per CDR3 protein. The table shows some 20,000 distinct CDR3 sequences, with about 44% occurring only once. The treatment was: approximately 9-day PBMC culture with coronavirus spike peptide pools or control peptides (ViraFEST assay). This receptor was taken from a human donor who had recovered from COVID-19. Sequencing used CD4+ T cells from blood, cultured in vitro, obtained after SARS-CoV-2 vaccination. V gene TRBV12-3 or TRBV12-4 combines with J gene TRBJ2-1; D is ambiguous. The CDR3 spells CASSLTDEQFF. As DNA, the CDR3 is TGTGCCAGCAGTTTAACCGATGAGCAGTTCTTC.